Listed below are T cell receptor beta chains from one sample, sequenced in a study of blood T cell repertoires in COVID-19. The table came from immunoSEQ multiplex PCR; TCRdb's copy has only in-frame clones and leaves some out. The sample carries 60,000 to 65,000 clones, 90% recorded once. Source material: peripheral blood. These receptor sequences come from a human donor with active COVID-19. The donor label of this sample is uncertain. Each CDR3 is given with its conserved first and last residue. A D gene is named only where the DNA matches it firmly. Some rows mark clone size as missing; the rest say once, few, many or name a class of expanded clone.

TRBD2,TRBJ2-3,.,TRBV5-1,CASSQAGAGDTQYF,TGCGCCAGCAGCCAAGCGGGGGCCGGAGATACGCAGTATTTT
TRBD1,TRBJ2-6,.,TRBV2,CASSYGQGPYGANVLTF,TGTGCCAGCAGTTACGGACAGGGCCCTTACGGGGCCAACGTCCTGACTTTC
.,TRBJ2-7,.,TRBV3-1/TRBV3-2,CASSQEGSGYEQYF,TGTGCCAGCAGCCAAGAGGGGAGCGGCTACGAGCAGTACTTC
TRBD1,TRBJ1-2,.,TRBV12-3/TRBV12-4,CASRPTGDAGYTF,TGTGCCAGCAGGCCGACAGGGGATGCGGGCTACACCTTC
TRBD2,TRBJ2-1,.,TRBV30,CAWSQLAGYNEQFF,TGTGCCTGGAGCCAACTAGCGGGATACAATGAGCAGTTCTTC
TRBD1,TRBJ1-2,few,TRBV27,CASTPRQGVYGYTF,TGTGCCAGCACCCCGAGACAGGGGGTCTATGGCTACACCTTC
.,TRBJ2-1,.,TRBV9,CASGRYNEQFF,TGTGCCAGCGGGCGATACAATGAGCAGTTCTTC
.,TRBJ2-1,.,TRBV21-1,CASTSGEGRGLAGFRSYNEQFF,TGTGCCAGCACCTCCGGGGAAGGAAGAGGACTAGCGGGATTCCGCTCCTACAATGAGCAGTTCTTC
.,TRBJ1-5,.,TRBV18,CASSPPGRGTQPQHF,TGTGCCAGCTCACCACCGGGGAGGGGTACTCAGCCCCAGCATTTT
TRBD2,TRBJ2-3,.,TRBV9,CASSVEASGADTQYF,TGTGCCAGCAGCGTAGAGGCTAGCGGGGCAGATACGCAGTATTTT
TRBD1,TRBJ1-1,.,TRBV19,CASSDDRATEAFF,TGTGCCAGTAGCGACGACAGGGCCACTGAAGCTTTCTTT
TRBD1,TRBJ1-2,.,TRBV2,CASAGPTGVYGYTF,TGTGCCAGCGCTGGCCCGACAGGGGTTTATGGCTACACCTTC
TRBD1,TRBJ2-7,few,TRBV5-6,CASSSDRGQYEQYF,TGTGCCAGCAGCTCGGACAGGGGACAATACGAGCAGTACTTC
.,TRBJ1-4,.,TRBV29-1,CSAKGGAREKLFF,TGCAGCGCAAAAGGGGGGGCACGAGAAAAACTGTTTTTT
TRBD1,TRBJ2-1,few,TRBV19,CASRAGTGALDEQFF,TGTGCCAGTAGAGCCGGGACAGGGGCCCTCGATGAGCAGTTCTTC
.,TRBJ1-5,.,TRBV29-1,CSVEDPGQPQHF,TGCAGCGTTGAAGATCCCGGGCAGCCCCAGCATTTT
TRBD1,TRBJ1-2,.,TRBV7-2,CASSAAGTGGNYGYTF,TGTGCCAGCAGCGCCGCCGGGACAGGGGGCAACTATGGCTACACCTTC
TRBD1,TRBJ1-5,.,TRBV7-2,CASSPQGLQGAQPQHF,TGTGCCAGCAGCCCCCAGGGGTTGCAGGGGGCACAGCCCCAGCATTTT
TRBD2,TRBJ2-7,once,TRBV29-1,CSVSGGSGSYEQYF,TGCAGCGTTTCGGGGGGGAGCGGCTCCTACGAGCAGTACTTC
TRBD1,TRBJ2-7,.,TRBV25-1,CASAFGQGNEQYF,TGTGCCAGCGCTTTCGGACAGGGTAACGAGCAGTACTTC
TRBD1,TRBJ1-2,.,TRBV4-1,CASSLREDRGYYGYTF,TGCGCCAGCAGCCTACGCGAGGACAGGGGATACTATGGCTACACCTTC
TRBD2,TRBJ2-2,few,TRBV18,CASSPLVLAETNTGELFF,TGTGCCAGCTCACCACTTGTGCTAGCGGAAACGAACACCGGGGAGCTGTTTTTT
.,TRBJ1-1,.,TRBV30,CAIVRGGTEAFF,TGTGCCATTGTAAGGGGCGGCACTGAAGCTTTCTTT
TRBD2,TRBJ2-3,once,TRBV27,CASSMPGLAGGYTDTQYF,TGTGCCAGCAGTATGCCGGGACTAGCGGGGGGTTATACAGATACGCAGTATTTT
.,TRBJ2-7,.,TRBV4-2,CASSQDLGSSYEQYF,TGTGCCAGCAGCCAAGATCTCGGGAGCTCCTACGAGCAGTACTTC
TRBD1,TRBJ1-5,.,TRBV18,CASSPPGQGFVTQHF,TGTGCCAGCTCACCACCGGGACAGGGGTTTGTCACCCAGCATTTT
.,TRBJ2-7,.,TRBV2,CASTRIGGAYEQYF,TGTGCCAGCACCCGAATAGGGGGAGCCTACGAGCAGTACTTC
.,TRBJ1-2,few,TRBV21-1,CASRNPGIGYTF,TGTGCCAGCAGAAACCCCGGGATCGGCTACACCTTC
TRBD2,TRBJ2-3,.,TRBV6-2/TRBV6-3,CASSYPEERGGILADTQYF,TGTGCCAGCAGTTACCCCGAAGAGCGGGGGGGCATATTGGCAGATACGCAGTATTTT
TRBD1,TRBJ1-1,few,TRBV28,CASSLGQSWLNTEAFF,TGTGCCAGCAGTTTGGGACAGAGTTGGTTGAACACTGAAGCTTTCTTT
.,TRBJ1-6,.,TRBV30,CAWSVAGGVNSPLHF,TGTGCCTGGAGTGTGGCTGGGGGCGTTAATTCACCCCTCCACTTT
.,TRBJ1-1,once,TRBV27,CASRGGNMNTEAFF,TGTGCCAGCAGGGGAGGAAACATGAACACTGAAGCTTTCTTT
.,TRBJ1-5,once,TRBV19,CASVQGGGSNQPQHF,TGTGCCAGTGTCCAGGGTGGTGGAAGCAATCAGCCCCAGCATTTT
TRBD2,TRBJ2-5,.,TRBV7-2,CASSLGLAGARSPKTQYF,TGTGCCAGCAGCCTGGGACTAGCGGGGGCCCGGTCCCCAAAGACCCAGTACTTC
TRBD2,TRBJ2-3,.,TRBV2,CASNEAGLAGLSTDTQYF,TGTGCCAGCAATGAGGCGGGGCTAGCGGGTCTTAGCACAGATACGCAGTATTTT
TRBD1,TRBJ2-7,.,TRBV9,CASSDSAGGYEQYF,TGTGCCAGCAGCGATTCGGCAGGGGGCTACGAGCAGTACTTC
.,TRBJ2-2,.,TRBV19,CASSMDLGPGTGELFF,TGTGCCAGTAGTATGGACCTCGGTCCGGGGACCGGGGAGCTGTTTTTT
TRBD2,TRBJ2-7,.,TRBV19,CASSTSGTSLYEQYF,TGTGCCAGTAGTACGTCCGGGACTAGTCTCTACGAGCAGTACTTC
TRBD1,TRBJ2-7,.,TRBV4-3,CASSQDRFNLGGLYEQYF,TGCGCCAGCAGCCAAGATCGCTTTAATCTAGGGGGCTTGTACGAGCAGTACTTC
.,TRBJ1-1,.,TRBV29-1,CSVHLNTEAFF,TGCAGCGTTCATCTGAACACTGAAGCTTTCTTT
TRBD2,TRBJ2-1,once,TRBV28,CASRRSGGNKEQFF,TGTGCCAGCAGGCGCTCGGGAGGGAACAAGGAGCAGTTCTTC
TRBD1,TRBJ2-7,.,TRBV18,CASSPTLTGAEQYF,TGTGCCAGCTCACCAACCCTGACAGGGGCCGAGCAGTACTTC
.,TRBJ1-1,.,TRBV19,CASSIDLETMNTEAFF,TGTGCCAGTAGTATAGATCTCGAGACAATGAACACTGAAGCTTTCTTT
.,TRBJ2-2,once,TRBV7-3,CASSLGGTNTGELFF,TGTGCCAGCAGCTTAGGAGGGACGAACACCGGGGAGCTGTTTTTT